Presented here are 8 T cell receptor beta chains from one specimen sequenced in a study of T cell repertoires and HLA-DP antigens. Here immunoSEQ multiplex PCR was the method, and the copy in TCRdb shows in-frame clones only, minus some. The table has over 100,000 clones, around 93% seen once. These receptors' antigens are unknown. The sequencing input was CD4+ T cells from PBMCs. These TCRs come from a woman younger than 30 in good health and CMV-seronegative.

The chain uses TRBV7-9 and TRBJ1-1; D is unclear. The CDR3 totals 16 residues. Trimming stripped 0 bases from V and 1 base from J, with 12 bases between. Germline values: CDR1 SEHNR, CDR2 FQNEAQ (reference sequence). This CDR3 is CASSLAQLKGNTEAFF. The CDR3 region has the DNA TGTGCCAGCAGCTTAGCCCAGCTCAAGGGGAACACTGAAGCTTTCTTT.

The chain uses TRBV10-2 and TRBJ2-5; TRBD2 agrees at 8 bases. The CDR3 has 15 residues. The germline V gene has CDR1 WSHSY and CDR2 SAAADI. Unmatched junction bases numbered 15, after V lost 8 bases and J lost 7 bases. The CDR3 loop reads CASRAPGLGGGTQYF. DNA for the CDR3: TGCGCCAGCCGGGCTCCGGGACTAGGAGGTGGGACCCAGTACTTC.

J is TRBJ2-2 and V is TRBV2; tentative D call: TRBD1 (6 bases). Germline assignment: CDR1 SNHLY and CDR2 FYNNEI. The CDR3 contains 14 residues. Trimming left V 6 bases short and J 1 base short, with 9 bases between. CDR3 DNA: TGTGCCAGCAGAGGGACATTGAACACCGGGGAGCTGTTTTTT. It encodes CASRGTLNTGELFF.

This sequence joins TRBV28 and TRBJ1-5; D is uncertain. There are 13 residues in the CDR3. Germline values: CDR1 MDHEN, CDR2 SYDVKM. With 8 bases removed from V and 6 bases from J, the gap between germline ends came to 14 bases. CDR3 in amino acids: CASAGLGPQPQHF. The CDR3 nucleotides read TGTGCCAGCGCTGGGTTGGGCCCTCAGCCCCAGCATTTT.

The chain combines TRBV6-1 with TRBJ1-2; no definite D call. CDR3 size: 13 residues. V lost 7 bases and J lost 7, with 16 bases in between. CDR1 is MNHNS, CDR2 SASEGT, per germline. Here the CDR3 DNA reads TGTGCCAGCACCAAAGATAATCTAGGTGGCTACACCTTC. Protein: CASTKDNLGGYTF.

This clone was seen a few times. The chain combines TRBV7-2 with TRBJ1-1, with D hard to call. Germline CDR1 and CDR2: SGHTA and FQGNSA. Trimming removed 6 bases at V and 6 bases at J, with 8 bases between. The CDR3 consists of 11 residues. The CDR3 is CASRLVAEAFF. As DNA, the CDR3 is TGTGCCAGCAGGTTGGTTGCTGAAGCTTTCTTT. Full variable domain (missing parts from reference TRBV7-2 and TRBJ1-1): GAGVSQSPSNKVTEKGKDVELRCDPISGHTALYWYRQSLGQGLEFLIYFQGNSAPDKSGLPSDRFSAERTGGSVSTLTIQRTQQEDSAVYLCASRLVAEAFFGQGTRLTVV.

The gene calls are TRBV5-1 and TRBJ2-1; TRBD2 agrees at 7 bases. Germline V gene lookup returns CDR1 SGHRS and CDR2 YFSETQ. With 1 base clipped from V and 8 bases from J, the junction kept 9 bases outside the gene matches. This CDR3 region has 15 residues. The CDR3 bases are TGCGCCAGCAGCTTGTCGGGCGGGAGATGGGATGAGCAGTTCTTC. Protein sequence: CASSLSGGRWDEQFF. The full variable domain, rest sourced from reference TRBV5-1 and TRBJ2-1, is KAGVTQTPRYLIKTRGQQVTLSCSPISGHRSVSWYQQTPGQGLQFLFEYFSETQRNKGNFPGRFSGRQFSNSRSEMNVSTLELGDSALYLCASSLSGGRWDEQFFGPGTRLTVL.

The chain employs TRBV5-1 and TRBJ2-7; a weak D match, TRBD1 (6 bases). Germline CDR1 is SGHRS and CDR2 is YFSETQ. V was pared by 0 bases and J by 3 bases, with 13 bases between. The CDR3 runs to 15 residues. CDR3 protein: CASSLDRTAFYEQYF. The CDR3 nucleotides are TGCGCCAGCAGCTTGGATAGGACAGCCTTCTACGAGCAGTACTTC.